This is a list of T cell receptor beta chains from one sample in a study of T cell changes during pregnancy in multiple sclerosis. Profiled with immunoSEQ multiplex PCR; TCRdb holds only in-frame clones, not every one. The sample lists around 100,000 clones; approximately 90% were seen once. This material consisted of peripheral blood, taken in the third trimester of pregnancy. Source of these receptors: a female donor with multiple sclerosis, enrolled in a pregnancy study. CDR3s leave out the opening cysteine and the closing phenylalanine or tryptophan. D genes are given only for firm matches. The size of a clone is reported for some rows only, either as once, few or many, or as a class for expanded clones.

d_call	v_call	clone_size	j_call	cdr3_aa
-	TRBV28	-	TRBJ1-2	ASSPPGGGYT
TRBD2	TRBV2	-	TRBJ2-5	ASSAGLAGGTQY
TRBD2	TRBV9	-	TRBJ2-1	ASSVGGGGYNEQF
TRBD1	TRBV30	-	TRBJ1-2	AWSTGGDYYGYT
-	TRBV6-5	once	TRBJ2-7	ASVAEATYEQY
TRBD1	TRBV27	few	TRBJ1-4	ASSAGTGMNEKLF
TRBD2	TRBV7-2	-	TRBJ2-1	ASSPRRGGGNEQF
-	TRBV6-5	-	TRBJ2-5	ASRPDGWETQY
-	TRBV9	-	TRBJ2-6	ASSVGSATGANVLT
-	TRBV6-1	once	TRBJ2-7	ASREQRYEQY
TRBD2	TRBV4-1	-	TRBJ2-7	ASSPRASGIAEQY
-	TRBV9	-	TRBJ1-1	ASGQSGTEAF
TRBD2	TRBV28	-	TRBJ2-7	ASRGEGPYEQY
-	TRBV5-1	once	TRBJ1-4	ASSLETGQLF
-	TRBV28	-	TRBJ1-5	ASRTRESNQPQH
TRBD1	TRBV6-6	-	TRBJ2-1	ASSLTGAGYNEQF
-	TRBV2	-	TRBJ2-1	ASSTRRYNEQF
-	TRBV6-6	-	TRBJ1-4	ASSLGAREKLF
-	TRBV15	-	TRBJ2-2	ATSEYTGELF
TRBD1	TRBV5-6	-	TRBJ1-4	ASSGDSRGKLF
-	TRBV7-9	-	TRBJ1-2	ASSHSGRDYGYT
-	TRBV6-6	-	TRBJ1-2	ASSSRPGVKGYT
-	TRBV28	-	TRBJ1-1	ASSSFGERNTEAF
-	TRBV30	once	TRBJ2-6	AWDSSGANVLT
-	TRBV20-1	-	TRBJ2-2	SAPRAGELF
TRBD1	TRBV4-1	-	TRBJ2-7	ASSHDRGREQY
TRBD2	TRBV9	-	TRBJ2-3	ASSVGGLAGEANTQY
-	TRBV5-4	-	TRBJ2-1	ASSYPRSGEQF
TRBD1	TRBV29-1	-	TRBJ2-1	SAGQGYPEQF
TRBD1	TRBV5-4	once	TRBJ1-2	ASSLEQGGGYT
-	TRBV9	-	TRBJ1-6	AGGTKDSPLH
-	TRBV4-2	-	TRBJ2-7	ASSPVPGDEQY
-	TRBV29-1	-	TRBJ2-3	SVVRGTDTQY
-	TRBV7-9	-	TRBJ1-6	ASGYSRQEINSPLH
TRBD2	TRBV4-1	-	TRBJ2-7	ASSQGGRGWGAYEQY
TRBD1	TRBV9	-	TRBJ1-1	ASSGQGLVNTEAF
TRBD2	TRBV7-3	-	TRBJ2-1	ASSLREVNEQF
-	TRBV5-8	-	TRBJ1-4	ASSLVPGHPGRAEKLF
TRBD2	TRBV10-3	once	TRBJ2-1	AVLAASYNEQF
-	TRBV6-6	once	TRBJ1-1	ASSYWNRENTEAF
-	TRBV10-3	-	TRBJ2-3	AISAGLGGADTQY